One and the same sample provided the 21 T cell receptor beta chains below, sequenced in a study of cytomegalovirus exposure and HLA in healthy donors (dated by TCRdb to the late 2010s). The library relied on the immunoSEQ multiplex PCR assay. A mixture of 60 forward primers for TCR Vbeta segments and 13 reverse primers for TCR Jbeta segments was used in the multiplex PCR. TCRdb took this table from immuneACCESS and kept in-frame rearrangements with V and J called. Such tables lack part of the clones; where checked against another copy, unresolved V genes explain under half of the gap, and the rest is unexplained. The sample table lists 110,000 to 150,000 clones, roughly 80% of them with a count of one. The top ten hold approximately 5.1% of the sample. Sequences were obtained from PBMCs. Receptors were obtained from a male donor in good health and CMV-seronegative.

The V call is TRBV5-4, the J call TRBJ1-6, with no clear D. In germline, CDR1 is SGHNT, CDR2 YYREEE (reference sequence). The CDR3 is 17 amino acids. Trimming removed 0 bases at V and 0 bases at J, with 10 bases between. CDR3 nucleotide sequence: TGTGCCAGCAGCTTGGAGGGCGGGAGCTCCTATAATTCACCCCTCCACTTT. It encodes CASSLEGGSSYNSPLHF. Looking up the rest from reference TRBV5-4 and TRBJ1-6 gives the full variable domain: ETGVTQSPTHLIKTRGQQVTLRCSSQSGHNTVSWYQQALGQGPQFIFQYYREEENGRGNFPPRFSGLQFPNYSSELNVNALELDDSALYLCASSLEGGSSYNSPLHFGNGTRLTVT.

The chain carries TRBV7-2 and TRBJ2-7; D gene unclear. V lost 3 bases and J lost 0, with 6 bases in between. Germline V CDR1 and CDR2: SGHTA, FQGNSA. CDR3 length: 13 residues. The CDR3 nucleotides read TGTGCCAGCAGCTTGACTCACTCCTACGAGCAGTACTTC. This codes for CASSLTHSYEQYF.

The rearrangement uses TRBV11-3 and TRBJ1-1, with 8 bases matching TRBD1. CDR3 size: 13 residues. The germline gives CDR1 SGHNT, CDR2 YENEEA. V trimming: 3 bases; J trimming: 11 bases; junction bases outside the gene matches: 8. For the CDR3, the DNA is TGTGCCAGCAGCTTGGATTCAGGGGGCAAGGCTTTCTTT. As protein: CASSLDSGGKAFF.

This clone was found once. The J gene is TRBJ1-2, the V gene TRBV6-6; 8 bases map to TRBD1. The germline gives CDR1 MNHNY, CDR2 SVGAGI (reference sequence). The CDR3 length is 15 residues. Trimming cost V 6 bases and J 8 bases; bases outside gene matches: 14. CDR3 sequence (DNA): TGTGCCAGCAGCTCCGGGACAGGACTCTTGTACGGCTACACCTTC. Translation gives CASSSGTGLLYGYTF.

In nucleotides, the CDR3 is TGTGCCAGCAGCCCAAGGACAGATCCCTCCTACGAGCAGTACTTC. It is translated as CASSPRTDPSYEQYF. This chain uses TRBV9 with TRBJ2-7, with D tentatively TRBD1 (6 bases). Germline assignment: CDR1 SGDLS and CDR2 YYNGEE. The CDR3 consists of 15 residues. V lost 4 bases to trimming and J lost 0 bases, with 14 bases between them.

The chain is built from TRBV18 and TRBJ2-3; D possibly corresponds to TRBD2 (6 bases). The CDR3 has 16 residues. V lost 1 base, J lost 1 base, and 12 bases lay in between. The germline CDR1 and CDR2 sequences are KGHSH and LQKENI. This chain's CDR3 is CASSPQNPGGTDTQYF. The CDR3, as DNA: TGTGCCAGCTCACCACAAAATCCGGGGGGCACAGATACGCAGTATTTT.

The V call is TRBV15, the J call TRBJ2-5, with 8 positions matching TRBD1. V lost 5 bases to trimming and J lost 9 bases; unmatched junction nucleotides: 14. CDR1 is LNHNV, CDR2 YYDKDF, per germline (reference sequence). The CDR3 runs 15 residues. CDR3 protein: CATSDQGTGALPQYF. The DNA for the CDR3 is TGTGCCACCAGCGACCAAGGGACAGGAGCCCTACCCCAGTACTTC. The full variable domain, with the rest looked up from reference TRBV15 and TRBJ2-5, is DAMVIQNPRYQVTQFGKPVTLSCSQTLNHNVMYWYQQKSSQAPKLLFHYYDKDFNNEADTPDNFQSRRPNTSFCFLDIRSPGLGDTAMYLCATSDQGTGALPQYFGPGTRLLVL.

The gene calls are TRBV4-2 and TRBJ2-3; 12 bases are shared with TRBD2. Germline values: CDR1 LGHNA, CDR2 YNFKEQ. The CDR3 has 16 residues. The V gene end was trimmed by 0 bases and the J gene end by 4 bases; junction bases not matched to a gene: 2. This chain's CDR3 is CASSQDLAGGPDTQYF. CDR3 coding DNA: TGTGCCAGCAGCCAAGATCTAGCGGGGGGGCCAGATACGCAGTATTTT.

The chain employs TRBV19 and TRBJ1-2, with 8 bases aligning to TRBD1. The CDR3 totals 13 residues. The germline CDR1 and CDR2 sequences are LNHDA and SQIVND (reference sequence). After removal of 2 bases from V and 7 bases from J, the junction contained 3 bases not matched to a gene. The CDR3 sequence is CASSISRGLGYTF. The CDR3 coding sequence is TGTGCCAGTAGTATATCCAGGGGGCTTGGCTACACCTTC.

This chain connects TRBV4-1 to TRBJ2-3; 12 nucleotides match TRBD2. CDR1 is MGHRA, CDR2 YSYEKL, per germline. This CDR3 contains 17 residues. Trimming cost V 1 base and J 3 bases; bases outside gene matches: 5. DNA of the CDR3: TGCGCCAGCAGCCAAGGCCAACTAGCGGGGGGTACAGATACGCAGTATTTT. It codes for CASSQGQLAGGTDTQYF.

This chain links TRBV9 with TRBJ2-3; 7 bases fit TRBD2. The V gene's germline CDR1 is SGDLS and CDR2 YYNGEE. After removal of 3 bases from V and 2 bases from J, the junction contained 6 bases not matched to a gene. This CDR3 has 15 amino acids. The CDR3 DNA sequence: TGTGCCAGCAGCGGAGGCGGGGGAGCCACAGATACGCAGTATTTT. Its translation is CASSGGGGATDTQYF.

The chain joins TRBV18 to TRBJ2-2, with D possibly being TRBD2 (6 bases). V lost 6 bases and J lost 0, with 14 bases in between. The length of the CDR3 is 16 residues. In germline, CDR1 is KGHSH, CDR2 LQKENI. CDR3 sequence: CASSRTGDSNTGELFF. DNA of the CDR3: TGTGCCAGCTCCCGTACGGGGGACTCGAACACCGGGGAGCTGTTTTTT.

This chain uses TRBV28 with TRBJ1-2; D is unresolved. Trimming left V 9 bases short and J 4 bases short, with 9 bases between. In germline, CDR1 is MDHEN, CDR2 SYDVKM. CDR3 length: 11 amino acids. The CDR3 sequence is CASQFSYGYTF. The CDR3 bases are TGTGCCAGTCAGTTCTCCTATGGCTACACCTTC.

The table lists this clone with a count of one. V is TRBV7-9 and J is TRBJ1-1; D not resolved. This CDR3 spans 12 amino acids. V was pared by 5 bases and J by 0 bases, with 4 bases between. Germline CDR1 SEHNR, CDR2 FQNEAQ (reference sequence). The CDR3 loop is CASSLVNTEAFF. In DNA, the CDR3 is TGTGCCAGCAGCCTCGTGAACACTGAAGCTTTCTTT.

V is TRBV5-1 and J is TRBJ2-3, with D maybe TRBD2 (5 bases). Germline V gene sequence: CDR1 SGHRS, CDR2 YFSETQ. CDR3 length: 14 residues. V lost 0 bases, J lost 4 bases, and 9 bases lay in between. This chain's CDR3 is CASSLAGVADTQYF. CDR3 DNA: TGCGCCAGCAGCTTGGCCGGGGTTGCAGATACGCAGTATTTT.

The chain is built from TRBV11-2 and TRBJ1-3, with D maybe TRBD1 (6 bases). V was shortened by 4 bases and J by 3 bases, with 13 bases between the two germline ends. Germline assignment: CDR1 SGHAT and CDR2 FQNNGV. This CDR3 has 15 amino acids. CDR3 bases: TGTGCCAGCAGCTCCACTATGACAGGTGGAAACACCATATATTTT. Amino acid sequence: CASSSTMTGGNTIYF.

The chain is built from TRBV9 and TRBJ1-2; 8 positions match TRBD1. The CDR3 runs to 14 residues. J lost 7 bases, V lost 3 bases, and 8 bases had no gene match. From germline, CDR1 is SGDLS and CDR2 YYNGEE. CDR3 region: CASSARTGRGGYTF. The CDR3 bases are TGTGCCAGCAGCGCGAGGACAGGGAGGGGTGGCTACACCTTC.

The rearrangement uses TRBV11-1 and TRBJ2-5; TRBD2 matches 11 bases. The CDR3 sequence is 16 residues long. The trim removed 3 bases at V and 0 bases at J, leaving 3 bases unmatched. Germline V gives CDR1 SGHAT, CDR2 FQDESV (reference sequence). The CDR3 coding sequence is TGTGCCAGCAGCTTCTTAGCGGGGGGGAACCAAGAGACCCAGTACTTC. It codes for CASSFLAGGNQETQYF.

The chain uses TRBV2 and TRBJ1-1, with a possible D match to TRBD1 (5 bases). V dropped 6 bases and J dropped 1 base, with 12 bases sitting between them. This CDR3 region has 14 residues. The germline CDR1 and CDR2 sequences are SNHLY and FYNNEI. The CDR3 DNA sequence: TGTGCCAGCAGCCTGGGGCGAGGGAACACTGAAGCTTTCTTT. It translates to CASSLGRGNTEAFF.

This clone was observed a few times. The chain uses TRBV4-2 and TRBJ2-7, with 15 bases matching TRBD2. CDR3 size: 16 residues. Germline-derived CDR1 and CDR2 are LGHNA and YNFKEQ. The junction had 1 base not matched to a gene; V was cut back by 0 bases and J by 4 bases. As DNA, the CDR3 is TGTGCCAGCAGCCAAGATGGGACTAGCGGGGGGTACGAGCAGTACTTC. Protein product: CASSQDGTSGGYEQYF.

The rearrangement joins TRBV7-9 to TRBJ1-5; the match to TRBD1 covers 7 bases. CDR1 SEHNR and CDR2 FQNEAQ come from the germline V gene (reference sequence). J lost 3 bases, V lost 3 bases, and 2 bases had no gene match. This CDR3 has 14 residues. In nucleotides, the CDR3 is TGTGCCAGCAGCTTCCAGGGGGACAATCAGCCCCAGCATTTT. This encodes CASSFQGDNQPQHF.